This TCR beta chain was sequenced for a study of shared clonotypes between healthy human individuals. Study-level points and caveats: Some naive CD4 clonotypes, 4% to 6%, turned up in common across a few donors.

Naive CD8 cells were CD45RO-negative, positively selected for CCR7, excluding terminally differentiated effector memory CD45RA+ cells. Recent acute infections and vaccinations were absent in the healthy HIV-negative adult donors. Some clones are missing from TCRdb's copy, which holds only in-frame ones; the method was immunoSEQ multiplex PCR. The data show around 1.9 million clones, roughly 95% seen once. Comments on this clone: The antigen remains unidentified.

The V end lost 6 bases, the J end lost 6 bases, and 15 bases lay between the germline ends. The CDR3 runs to 13 residues. The germline V gene has CDR1 MNHEY and CDR2 SVGAGI. The chain links TRBV6-5 to TRBJ2-7; either TRBD1 or TRBD2 may fit D (5 bases each). The origin of this receptor is a man aged 18 to 30 in good health. Some clones in this sample may be carry-over from other donors' samples. The sequenced sample was naive CD8+ T cells from PBMCs. The CDR3 is CASSPARGTEQYF. The CDR3 DNA follows: TGTGCCAGCAGCCCCGCCCGAGGGACCGAGCAGTACTTC.